This TCR beta chain stems from a study of CXCR3-negative and CXCR3-positive naive CD8 T cells. Whole-study context: Roughly 130 million TRB reads in total, about 1.5 +/- 0.3 million per library. Study results and caveats: Memory CD8+ T cell repertoires were far less diverse than both naive subsets. Memory cells diverged, while naive CXCR3-positive and CXCR3-negative cells had similar TRBV-TRBJ usage.

There are 17 residues in the CDR3. CDR1 is LGHDT, CDR2 YNNKEL, per germline (reference sequence). To note about this clonotype: Its antigen is not known.

TRB cDNA libraries were made by UMI-labeled 5' RACE. TCRdb reanalyzed the 5' RACE reads, giving one entry per CDR3 protein sequence and no DNA. The table for this sample gives approximately 41,000 distinct CDR3 sequences. The specimen sequenced was memory CD8+ T cells from blood. The V and J genes are TRBV3-1 and TRBJ2-7; the TCRdb call, TRBD2, lacks DNA for checking. The clonotype originates from a human donor in good health. Some clones in this sample may be carry-over from other donors' samples. CDR3 residues: CASSQHNPGLEEMEQYF.